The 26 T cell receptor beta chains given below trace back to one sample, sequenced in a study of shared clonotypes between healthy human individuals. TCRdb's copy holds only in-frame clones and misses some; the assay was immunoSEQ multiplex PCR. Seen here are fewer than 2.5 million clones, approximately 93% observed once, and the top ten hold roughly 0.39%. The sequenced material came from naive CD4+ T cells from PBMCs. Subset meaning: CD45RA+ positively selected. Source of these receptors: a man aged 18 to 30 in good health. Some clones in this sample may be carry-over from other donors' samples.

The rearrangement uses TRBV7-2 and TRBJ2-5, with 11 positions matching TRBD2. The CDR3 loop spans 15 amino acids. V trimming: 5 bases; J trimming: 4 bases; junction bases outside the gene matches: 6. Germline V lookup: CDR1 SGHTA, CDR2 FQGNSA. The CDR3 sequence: CASSPRLAGTETQYF. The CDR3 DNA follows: TGTGCCAGCAGCCCGAGACTAGCGGGAACAGAGACCCAGTACTTC.

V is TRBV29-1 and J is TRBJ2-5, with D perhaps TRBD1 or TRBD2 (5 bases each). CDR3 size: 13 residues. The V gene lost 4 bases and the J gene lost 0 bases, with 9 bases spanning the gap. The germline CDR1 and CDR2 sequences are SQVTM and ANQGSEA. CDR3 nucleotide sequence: TGCAGCGTTGGGGGGACGGACCAAGAGACCCAGTACTTC. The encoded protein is CSVGGTDQETQYF.

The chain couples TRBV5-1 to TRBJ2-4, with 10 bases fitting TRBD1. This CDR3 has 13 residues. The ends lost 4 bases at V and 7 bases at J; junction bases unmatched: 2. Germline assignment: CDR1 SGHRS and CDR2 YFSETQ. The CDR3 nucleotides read TGCGCCAGCAGCCAGGACAGGGGGAACATTCAGTACTTC. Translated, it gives CASSQDRGNIQYF.

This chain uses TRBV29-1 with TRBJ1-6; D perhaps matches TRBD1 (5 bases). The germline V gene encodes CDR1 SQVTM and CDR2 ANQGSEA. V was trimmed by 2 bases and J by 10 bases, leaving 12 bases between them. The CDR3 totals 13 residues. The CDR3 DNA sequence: TGCAGCGTTGAATTGGGGACTGGGTCACCCCTCCACTTT. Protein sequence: CSVELGTGSPLHF.

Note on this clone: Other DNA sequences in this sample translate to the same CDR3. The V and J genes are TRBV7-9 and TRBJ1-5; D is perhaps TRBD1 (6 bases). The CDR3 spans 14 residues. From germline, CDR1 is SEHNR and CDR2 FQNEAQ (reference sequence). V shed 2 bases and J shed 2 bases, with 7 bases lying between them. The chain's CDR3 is CASSLRGGNQPQHF. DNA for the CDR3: TGTGCCAGCAGCTTAAGGGGGGGCAATCAGCCCCAGCATTTT. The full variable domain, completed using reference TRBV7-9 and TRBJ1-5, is DTGVSQNPRHKITKRGQNVTFRCDPISEHNRLYWYRQTLGQGPEFLTYFQNEAQLEKSRLLSDRFSAERPKGSFSTLEIQRTEQGDSAMYLCASSLRGGNQPQHFGDGTRLSIL.

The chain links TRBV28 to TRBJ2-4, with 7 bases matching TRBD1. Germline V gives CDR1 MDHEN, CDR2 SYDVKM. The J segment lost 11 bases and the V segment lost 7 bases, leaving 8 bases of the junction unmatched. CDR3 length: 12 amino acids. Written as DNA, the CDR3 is TGTGCCAGCAATCTCGGGACAGCCTTTCAGTACTTC. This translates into CASNLGTAFQYF. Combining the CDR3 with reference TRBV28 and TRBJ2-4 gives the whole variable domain DVKVTQSSRYLVKRTGEKVFLECVQDMDHENMFWYRQDPGLGLRLIYFSYDVKMKEKGDIPEGYSVSREKKERFSLILESASTNQTSMYLCASNLGTAFQYFGAGTRLSVL.

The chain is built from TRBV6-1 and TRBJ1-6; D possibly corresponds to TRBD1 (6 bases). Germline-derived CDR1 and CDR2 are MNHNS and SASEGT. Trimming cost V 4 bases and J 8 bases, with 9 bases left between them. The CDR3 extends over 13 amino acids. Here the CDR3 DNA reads TGTGCCAGCAGTGGACAGGAAGATTCACCCCTCCACTTT. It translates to CASSGQEDSPLHF.

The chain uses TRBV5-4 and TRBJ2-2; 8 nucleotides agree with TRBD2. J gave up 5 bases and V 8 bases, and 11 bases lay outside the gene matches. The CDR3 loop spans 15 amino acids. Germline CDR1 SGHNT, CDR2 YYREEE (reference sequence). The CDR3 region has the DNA TGTGCCAGTGGGGCCCAGCGGGAGAGTACCGGGGAGCTGTTTTTT. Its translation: CASGAQRESTGELFF.

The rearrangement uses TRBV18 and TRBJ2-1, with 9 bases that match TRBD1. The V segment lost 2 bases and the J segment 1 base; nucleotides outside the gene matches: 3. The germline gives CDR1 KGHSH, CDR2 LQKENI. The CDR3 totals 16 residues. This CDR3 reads CASSPKDRGSYNEQFF. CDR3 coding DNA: TGTGCCAGCTCACCAAAGGACAGGGGATCCTACAATGAGCAGTTCTTC.

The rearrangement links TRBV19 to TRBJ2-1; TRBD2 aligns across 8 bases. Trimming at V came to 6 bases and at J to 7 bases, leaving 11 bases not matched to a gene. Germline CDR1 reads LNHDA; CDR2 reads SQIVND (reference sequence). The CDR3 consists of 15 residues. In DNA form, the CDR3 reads TGTGCCAGTAGGGTAGCGGGATTGGGTAAGAATGAGCAGTTCTTC. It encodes CASRVAGLGKNEQFF.

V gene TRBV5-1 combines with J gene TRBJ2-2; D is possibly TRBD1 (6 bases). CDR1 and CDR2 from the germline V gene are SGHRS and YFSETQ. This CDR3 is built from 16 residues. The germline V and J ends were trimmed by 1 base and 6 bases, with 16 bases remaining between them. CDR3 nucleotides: TGCGCCAGCAGCTTGAACCTACAGGGAAGCGCCGGGGAGCTGTTTTTT. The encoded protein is CASSLNLQGSAGELFF. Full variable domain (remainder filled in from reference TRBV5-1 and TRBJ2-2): KAGVTQTPRYLIKTRGQQVTLSCSPISGHRSVSWYQQTPGQGLQFLFEYFSETQRNKGNFPGRFSGRQFSNSRSEMNVSTLELGDSALYLCASSLNLQGSAGELFFGEGSRLTVL.

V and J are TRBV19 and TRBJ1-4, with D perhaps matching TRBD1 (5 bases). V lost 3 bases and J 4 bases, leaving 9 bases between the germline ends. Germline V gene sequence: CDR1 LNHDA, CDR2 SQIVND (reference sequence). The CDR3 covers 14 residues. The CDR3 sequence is CASSIQGLNEKLFF. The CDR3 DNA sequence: TGTGCCAGTAGTATCCAGGGCCTTAATGAAAAACTGTTTTTT. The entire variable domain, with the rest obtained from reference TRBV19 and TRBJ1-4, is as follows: DGGITQSPKYLFRKEGQNVTLSCEQNLNHDAMYWYRQDPGQGLRLIYYSQIVNDFQKGDIAEGYSVSREKKESFPLTVTSAQKNPTAFYLCASSIQGLNEKLFFGSGTQLSVL.

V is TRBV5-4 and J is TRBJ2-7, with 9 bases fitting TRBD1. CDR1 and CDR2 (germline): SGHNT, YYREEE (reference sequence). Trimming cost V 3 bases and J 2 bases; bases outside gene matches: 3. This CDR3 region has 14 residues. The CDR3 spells CASSSRTGAYEQYF. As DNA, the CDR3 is TGTGCCAGCAGCTCCCGGACAGGGGCCTACGAGCAGTACTTC.

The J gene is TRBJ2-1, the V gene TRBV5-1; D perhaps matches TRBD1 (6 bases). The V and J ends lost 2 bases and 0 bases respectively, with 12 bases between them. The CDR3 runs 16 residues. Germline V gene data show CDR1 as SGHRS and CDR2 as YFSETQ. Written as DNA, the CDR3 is TGCGCCAGCAGCTTACAGGGAGAGAGCTCCTACAATGAGCAGTTCTTC. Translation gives CASSLQGESSYNEQFF. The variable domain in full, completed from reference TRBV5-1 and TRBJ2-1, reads KAGVTQTPRYLIKTRGQQVTLSCSPISGHRSVSWYQQTPGQGLQFLFEYFSETQRNKGNFPGRFSGRQFSNSRSEMNVSTLELGDSALYLCASSLQGESSYNEQFFGPGTRLTVL.

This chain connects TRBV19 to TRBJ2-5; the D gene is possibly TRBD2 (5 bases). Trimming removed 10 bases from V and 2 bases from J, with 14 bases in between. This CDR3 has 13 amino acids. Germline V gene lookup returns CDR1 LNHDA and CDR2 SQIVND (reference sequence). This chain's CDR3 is CATGGEGQETQYF. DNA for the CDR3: TGTGCCACAGGCGGCGAGGGACAAGAGACCCAGTACTTC.

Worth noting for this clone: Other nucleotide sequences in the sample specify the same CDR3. The CDR3 loop reads CASSRLAGGSYEQYF. The CDR3, as DNA: TGTGCCAGCAGTCGACTAGCGGGAGGGAGTTACGAGCAGTACTTC. V and J are TRBV28 and TRBJ2-7, with 14 bases identical to TRBD2. Germline CDR1 MDHEN, CDR2 SYDVKM. Trimming cost V 5 bases and J 4 bases; bases outside gene matches: 4. The CDR3 totals 15 residues. The whole variable domain, filled in from reference TRBV28 and TRBJ2-7, reads DVKVTQSSRYLVKRTGEKVFLECVQDMDHENMFWYRQDPGLGLRLIYFSYDVKMKEKGDIPEGYSVSREKKERFSLILESASTNQTSMYLCASSRLAGGSYEQYFGPGTRLTVT.

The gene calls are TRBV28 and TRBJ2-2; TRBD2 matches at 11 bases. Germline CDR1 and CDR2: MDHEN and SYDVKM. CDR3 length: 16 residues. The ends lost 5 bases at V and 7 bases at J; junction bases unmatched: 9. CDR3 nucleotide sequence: TGTGCCAGCAGTCAGGTAGCGGGAGGGCCCGGCGGGGAGCTGTTTTTT. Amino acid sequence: CASSQVAGGPGGELFF.

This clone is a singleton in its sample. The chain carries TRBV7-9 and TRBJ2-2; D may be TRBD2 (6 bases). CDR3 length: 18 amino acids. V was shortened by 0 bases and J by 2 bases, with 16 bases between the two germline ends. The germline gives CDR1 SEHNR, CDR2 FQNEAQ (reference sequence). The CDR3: CASSLAWTTTFNTGELFF. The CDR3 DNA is TGTGCCAGCAGCTTAGCCTGGACTACAACATTTAACACCGGGGAGCTGTTTTTT.

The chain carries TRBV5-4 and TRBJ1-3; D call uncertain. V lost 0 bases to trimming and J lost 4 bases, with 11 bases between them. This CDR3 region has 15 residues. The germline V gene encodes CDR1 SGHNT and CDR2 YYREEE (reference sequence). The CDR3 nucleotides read TGTGCCAGCAGCTTGGGCGGGCTGAGAGGAAACACCATATATTTT. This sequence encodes CASSLGGLRGNTIYF.

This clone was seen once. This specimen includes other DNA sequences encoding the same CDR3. The CDR3 sequence: CASSFGGGSSYNEQFF. In DNA, the CDR3 is TGTGCCAGCAGCTTCGGGGGGGGCAGCTCCTACAATGAGCAGTTCTTC. This chain connects TRBV5-4 to TRBJ2-1; 8 bases match TRBD2. V dropped 2 bases and J dropped 0; count of bases not matched to a gene: 4. The CDR3 has 16 amino acids. CDR1 and CDR2 (germline): SGHNT, YYREEE (reference sequence).

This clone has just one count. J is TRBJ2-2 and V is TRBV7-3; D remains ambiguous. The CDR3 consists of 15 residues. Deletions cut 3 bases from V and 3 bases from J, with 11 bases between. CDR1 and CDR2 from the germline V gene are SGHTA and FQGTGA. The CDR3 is CASSFAAGDTGELFF. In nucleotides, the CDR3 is TGTGCCAGCAGCTTTGCGGCTGGTGACACCGGGGAGCTGTTTTTT.

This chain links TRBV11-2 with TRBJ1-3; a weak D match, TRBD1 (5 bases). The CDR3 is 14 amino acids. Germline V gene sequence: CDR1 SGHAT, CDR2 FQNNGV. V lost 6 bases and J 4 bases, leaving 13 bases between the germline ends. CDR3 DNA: TGTGCCAGCAGAGGGGAACGGAGGGGAAACACCATATATTTT. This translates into CASRGERRGNTIYF.

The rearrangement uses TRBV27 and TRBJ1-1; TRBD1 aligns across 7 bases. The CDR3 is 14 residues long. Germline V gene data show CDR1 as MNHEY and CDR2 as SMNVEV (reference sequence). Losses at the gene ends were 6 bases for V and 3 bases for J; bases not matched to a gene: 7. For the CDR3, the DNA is TGTGCCAGCAGCCCGAACAGGGGCCACACTGAAGCTTTCTTT. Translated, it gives CASSPNRGHTEAFF.

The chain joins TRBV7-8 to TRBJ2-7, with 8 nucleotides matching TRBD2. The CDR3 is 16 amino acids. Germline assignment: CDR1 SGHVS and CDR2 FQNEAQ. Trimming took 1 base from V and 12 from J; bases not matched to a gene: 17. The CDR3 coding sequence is TGTGCCAGCAGCTTAGGCGAACCGGGACTAGGTGCTACTCCGTACTTC. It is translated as CASSLGEPGLGATPYF. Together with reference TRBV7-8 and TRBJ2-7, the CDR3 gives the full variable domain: GAGVSQSPRYKVAKRGQDVALRCDPISGHVSLFWYQQALGQGPEFLTYFQNEAQLDKSGLPSDRFFAERPEGSVSTLKIQRTQQEDSAVYLCASSLGEPGLGATPYFGPGTRLTVT.

The CDR3 loop reads CASSSRGSPLHF. CDR3 DNA sequence: TGTGCCAGCAGCTCCCGTGGGTCACCCCTCCACTTT. This chain uses TRBV7-9 with TRBJ1-6; D is uncertain. The CDR3 is 12 amino acids. With 4 bases removed from V and 10 bases from J, the gap between germline ends came to 8 bases. The V gene's germline CDR1 is SEHNR and CDR2 FQNEAQ (reference sequence).

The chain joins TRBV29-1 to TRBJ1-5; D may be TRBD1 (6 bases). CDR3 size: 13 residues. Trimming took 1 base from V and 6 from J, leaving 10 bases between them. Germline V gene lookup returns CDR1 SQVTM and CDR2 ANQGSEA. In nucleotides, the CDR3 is TGCAGCGTTGAAGTGGGGGCTGGTCAGCCCCAGCATTTT. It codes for CSVEVGAGQPQHF.